This T cell receptor (beta chain) appears in the sequencing data of a study of T cell responses to AZD1222 COVID-19 vaccine. Findings of the study overall: White British ancestry dominated among donors, who included more females, and clonal diversity was possibly underestimated. Repertoires in all cases were sampled only once the peak T cell response had passed. Among those given AZD1222, only 6 or 7 were seropositive at baseline. The span of vaccine-associated CD4 TCRs extended across spike, with dominance at 160-218 and 743-854.

Notes on this clone: Its cognate antigen is unknown.

Measured with immunoSEQ multiplex PCR; TCRdb has only the in-frame clones, and not every one. The table includes about 130,000 clones, around 90% detected once. The sequence came from an adult in good health. Sequencing was performed on peripheral blood, taken on day 0 of AZD1222 vaccination.

CDR3 nucleotides: TGTGCCAGCAGCTTTGGGGGGTCCTCCTATAATTCACCCCTCCACTTT. This codes for CASSFGGSSYNSPLHF. The V and J genes are TRBV7-8 and TRBJ1-6; tentatively, D is TRBD1 (5 bases). CDR1 and CDR2 from the germline V gene are SGHVS and FQNEAQ. This CDR3 region has 16 residues. Trimming left V 3 bases short and J 0 bases short, with 9 bases between.